This record covers a single TCR beta chain. In the source study's methods: The assay estimated nucleated cells by amplifying reference gene primers. The table came from immunoSEQ multiplex PCR; TCRdb's copy has only in-frame clones and leaves some out. V and J calls and clone size are those listed in that table; D and trimming were worked out from the DNA. This sample has about 220,000 clones, with more than 75% found just once. The record originates from a study of blood T cell repertoires in COVID-19. The wider study: From T cells, B-cell-depleted T cells, or PBMCs came the material, which was cDNA or gDNA.

Germline V gene lookup returns CDR1 SGDLS and CDR2 YYNGEE. The length of the CDR3 is 16 residues. Trimming took off 0 bases at V and 0 bases at J, with 10 bases between the two ends. Material for sequencing was peripheral blood. The chain links TRBV9 to TRBJ1-3; D ambiguous. This clonotype was obtained from a woman aged 65 to 85 with COVID-19, enrolled during active disease. Here the CDR3 reads CASSVAIQSSGNTIYF. As DNA, the CDR3 is TGTGCCAGCAGCGTAGCTATACAGAGCTCTGGAAACACCATATATTTT.